Sequencing of this TCR beta chain was carried out in a study of CXCR3-negative and CXCR3-positive naive CD8 T cells. CDR3 length equals 17 residues. The germline V gene has CDR1 MGHRA and CDR2 YSYEKL. Findings of the study overall: Against CXCR3-negative naive cells, CXCR3-positive naive cells showed more hydrophobic TRB CDR3s.

Concerning this clonotype itself: Its antigen remains unknown.

UMI-labeled TRB cDNA libraries were prepared by 5' RACE. Reanalyzing the 5' RACE reads, TCRdb keeps one entry per CDR3 protein, without DNA. The table counts tens of thousands of distinct CDR3 sequences; less than 0.6% lies in the top ten. The chain carries TRBV4-1 and TRBJ2-5; TCRdb's D gene call, TRBD2, goes unchecked for lack of DNA. Sequencing was done on a sample of naive CXCR3+ CD8+ T cells from blood. Subset reported: CD45RO-CCR7+CD27+CD95- naive CD8+ T cells expressing CXCR3 (TNR3+). The TCR originated in a human donor in good health. Some clones in this sample may be carry-over from other donors' samples. The CDR3 loop reads CASSPGTSGLYQETQYF.